A selection of T cell receptor beta chains follows, all from one sample in a study of sequential checkpoint blockade in melanoma. Data came from immunoSEQ multiplex PCR; TCRdb stores just in-frame clones and leaves some out. The sample yields approximately 14,000 clones, more than 65% seen once. The sequences come from CD8+ T cells sorted from blood (inferred from file names), collected from a patient given nivolumab and ipilimumab in sequence. The receptors come from a human donor with melanoma. CDR3s include the opening cysteine and the closing phenylalanine or tryptophan. D genes are given only for firm matches. The size entry is marked missing in some rows and otherwise reads once, few, many or a size class.

D	size	V	J	CDR3	DNA
.	.	TRBV13	TRBJ2-2	CASSSNGELFF	TGTGCCAGCAGCTCCAACGGGGAGCTGTTTTTT
.	few	TRBV5-1	TRBJ2-1	CASISTTSSYNEQFF	TGCGCCAGCATTTCCACCACGAGCTCCTACAATGAGCAGTTCTTC
TRBD1	medium-sized	TRBV5-5	TRBJ2-7	CASSLPGQGGEQYF	TGTGCCAGCAGCTTGCCGGGACAGGGGGGTGAGCAGTACTTC
TRBD1	.	TRBV19	TRBJ2-7	CASSSGQGKLYEQYF	TGTGCCAGTAGTTCGGGACAGGGTAAGCTCTACGAGCAGTACTTC
.	.	TRBV19	TRBJ1-3	CASSIAAGLANTIYF	TGTGCCAGTAGTATCGCGGCAGGGCTCGCGAACACCATATATTTT
TRBD2	once	TRBV5-1	TRBJ2-1	CASTERRGGVNEQFF	TGCGCCAGCACGGAGCGCCGGGGGGGTGTGAATGAGCAGTTCTTC
.	.	TRBV9	TRBJ2-3	CASSVGGDTQYF	TGTGCCAGCAGCGTAGGAGGGGATACGCAGTATTTT
TRBD1	.	TRBV19	TRBJ1-5	CATKPGQGDQPQHF	TGTGCCACCAAGCCGGGACAGGGGGATCAGCCCCAGCATTTT
.	.	TRBV5-1	TRBJ2-7	CASSLVSPGIEQYF	TGCGCCAGCAGCTTGGTATCTCCCGGGATCGAGCAGTACTTC
.	.	TRBV11-2	TRBJ2-7	CASSLTGYEQYF	TGTGCCAGCAGCTTAACAGGCTACGAGCAGTACTTC
.	.	TRBV27	TRBJ2-7	CATQLQGGSYEQYF	TGTGCCACTCAGTTACAGGGGGGGTCTTACGAGCAGTACTTC
TRBD2	.	TRBV5-1	TRBJ2-7	CASSLSGGGYEQYF	TGCGCCAGCAGCTTGAGCGGGGGGGGGTACGAGCAGTACTTC
.	.	TRBV19	TRBJ2-1	CAGSIGLTNEQFF	TGTGCCGGTAGTATAGGACTAACCAATGAGCAGTTCTTC
TRBD2	.	TRBV19	TRBJ2-1	CASNSGRDEQFF	TGTGCCAGTAATAGCGGGAGAGACGAGCAGTTCTTC
.	.	TRBV6-1	TRBJ2-1	CASIDWQFSSYNEQFF	TGTGCCAGCATTGACTGGCAGTTCAGCTCCTACAATGAGCAGTTCTTC
.	once	TRBV18	TRBJ2-7	CASSSEALIYEQYF	TGTGCCAGCTCATCGGAGGCCCTGATTTACGAGCAGTACTTC
.	.	TRBV7-9	TRBJ2-2	CASSLGGGLTGNTGELFF	TGTGCCAGCAGCTTAGGGGGAGGCCTAACGGGGAACACCGGGGAGCTGTTTTTT
TRBD1	.	TRBV13	TRBJ1-1	CASSSKDRGDTEAFF	TGTGCCAGCAGCTCCAAGGACAGGGGGGACACTGAAGCTTTCTTT
TRBD1	.	TRBV4-3	TRBJ2-7	CASSQGTGGSYEQYF	TGCGCCAGCAGCCAAGGGACAGGTGGCTCCTACGAGCAGTACTTC
TRBD1	few	TRBV5-4	TRBJ1-2	CASSLQGANYGYTF	TGTGCCAGCAGTTTACAGGGGGCTAACTATGGCTACACCTTC
TRBD2	.	TRBV6-5	TRBJ2-1	CASSYSFAGEMNEQFF	TGTGCCAGCAGTTACTCGTTCGCGGGAGAGATGAATGAGCAGTTCTTC
TRBD2	few	TRBV6-4	TRBJ2-7	CASSQTSVSEQYF	TGTGCCAGCTCCCAGACTAGCGTAAGCGAGCAGTACTTC
.	.	TRBV14	TRBJ2-7	CASSRLAQSSYEQYF	TGTGCCAGCAGCCGATTAGCCCAGAGCTCCTACGAGCAGTACTTC
TRBD2	once	TRBV5-4	TRBJ2-3	CASSLGAGVYTDTQYF	TGTGCCAGCAGCTTGGGGGCGGGAGTCTACACAGATACGCAGTATTTT
TRBD2	.	TRBV7-6	TRBJ2-7	CASSPRTGGASYEQYF	TGTGCCAGCAGCCCAAGGACGGGGGGGGCCTCCTACGAGCAGTACTTC
TRBD1	.	TRBV29-1	TRBJ2-1	CSVPNRGSYNEQFF	TGCAGCGTACCGAACAGGGGCTCCTACAATGAGCAGTTCTTC
.	.	TRBV27	TRBJ2-7	CASSLSSRYEQYF	TGTGCCAGCAGTTTATCTTCCCGCTACGAGCAGTACTTC
TRBD1	.	TRBV29-1	TRBJ2-1	CSVNRDRGDPSEQFF	TGCAGCGTCAACCGGGACAGGGGGGATCCAAGTGAGCAGTTCTTC
TRBD1	once	TRBV15	TRBJ2-3	CATSIHRGSTDTQYF	TGTGCCACCAGCATACACAGGGGTAGCACAGATACGCAGTATTTT
.	.	TRBV6-4	TRBJ1-1	CASSCTTQKEVDTEAFF	TGTGCCAGCAGCTGTACGACGCAAAAAGAGGTGGACACTGAAGCTTTCTTT
TRBD1	few	TRBV7-8	TRBJ2-7	CASSLFQGAYEQYF	TGTGCCAGCAGCTTATTCCAGGGGGCCTACGAGCAGTACTTC
TRBD1	.	TRBV4-3	TRBJ2-7	CASSQEATGITYEQYF	TGCGCCAGCAGCCAAGAAGCGACAGGGATAACCTACGAGCAGTACTTC